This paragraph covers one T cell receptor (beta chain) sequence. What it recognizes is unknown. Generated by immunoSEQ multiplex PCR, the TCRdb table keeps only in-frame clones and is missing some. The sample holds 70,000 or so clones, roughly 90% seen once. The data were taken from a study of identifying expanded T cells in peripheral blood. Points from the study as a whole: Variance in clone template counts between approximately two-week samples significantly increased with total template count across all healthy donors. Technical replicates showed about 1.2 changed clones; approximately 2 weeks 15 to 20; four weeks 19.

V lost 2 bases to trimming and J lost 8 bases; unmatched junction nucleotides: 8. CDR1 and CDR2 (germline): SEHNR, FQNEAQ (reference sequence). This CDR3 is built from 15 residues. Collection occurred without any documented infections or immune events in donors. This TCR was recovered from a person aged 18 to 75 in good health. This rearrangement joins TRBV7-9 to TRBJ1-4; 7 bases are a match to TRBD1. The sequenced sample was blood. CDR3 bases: TGTGCCAGCAGCTTAAGTGGCCAGGGGGGAGAAAAACTGTTTTTT. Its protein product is CASSLSGQGGEKLFF.